Below are 28 T cell receptor beta chains sequenced from a single sample in a study of blood T cell repertoires in COVID-19. Sequencing was performed with immunoSEQ multiplex PCR; in TCRdb, only in-frame clones are kept and a portion is missing. The sample has approximately 200,000 clones; more than 75% are singletons. The sequenced sample consisted of peripheral blood. All receptors come from a man in his sixties who had recovered from COVID-19.

This chain connects TRBV28 to TRBJ2-3; D is undetermined. Between the trimmed V and J ends, which lost 1 base and 1 base, there was a span of 15 bases. There are 17 residues in the CDR3. Germline CDR1 is MDHEN and CDR2 is SYDVKM. The CDR3 here is CASSLSRTGARTDTQYF. CDR3 bases: TGTGCCAGCAGTTTATCGCGCACGGGTGCTCGCACAGATACGCAGTATTTT.

The chain couples TRBV14 to TRBJ2-7, with 7 bases identical to TRBD1. With V trimmed by 3 bases and J by 3 bases, 11 bases remained unmatched. The CDR3 has 16 amino acids. Germline values: CDR1 SGHDN, CDR2 FVKESK. The CDR3 DNA follows: TGTGCCAGCAGCCAGGAACCCTTGGGACAGTTCTACGAGCAGTACTTC. Protein product: CASSQEPLGQFYEQYF.

This chain joins TRBV10-3 and TRBJ2-2; TRBD2 matches 11 bases. J lost 4 bases, V lost 2 bases, and 6 bases had no gene match. This CDR3 region has 17 residues. Germline V gives CDR1 ENHRY, CDR2 SYGVKD. In DNA, the CDR3 is TGTGCCATCAGTGAGCCCCAGGGACTAGCGGTCACCGGGGAGCTGTTTTTT. Translated: CAISEPQGLAVTGELFF.

The rearrangement joins TRBV18 to TRBJ1-5; D is uncertain. Germline CDR1 reads KGHSH; CDR2 reads LQKENI. The CDR3 covers 15 residues. Trimming removed 3 bases at V and 3 bases at J, with 12 bases between. Here the CDR3 reads CASSPPANLNQPQHF. For the CDR3, the DNA is TGTGCCAGCTCACCTCCCGCGAATCTCAATCAGCCCCAGCATTTT.

On this clone itself: At the DNA level, this CDR3 is encoded by other sequences in the same sample as well. This chain links TRBV5-1 with TRBJ1-4; D uncertain. The germline CDR1 and CDR2 sequences are SGHRS and YFSETQ. The CDR3 consists of 14 residues. V lost 1 base and J lost 0, with 4 bases in between. CDR3 sequence (DNA): TGCGCCAGCAGCTTGACATCAACTAATGAAAAACTGTTTTTT. Its translation: CASSLTSTNEKLFF.

This rearrangement joins TRBV6-6 to TRBJ1-2, with D uncertain. CDR1 and CDR2 (germline): MNHNY, SVGAGI (reference sequence). Trimming cost V 6 bases and J 0 bases, with 14 bases left between them. This CDR3 is 15 amino acids long. Written as DNA, the CDR3 is TGTGCCAGCAGCTCCCCGACATTAGCTAACTATGGCTACACCTTC. Amino acid sequence: CASSSPTLANYGYTF.

This clone came up once. The CDR3 here is CASSINRGLSGNTIYF. CDR3 nucleotide sequence: TGTGCCAGCAGCATCAACAGGGGCCTCTCTGGAAACACCATATATTTT. This sequence joins TRBV5-6 and TRBJ1-3, with TRBD1 identical over 7 bases. The CDR3 has 16 residues. Per germline, CDR1 SGHDT and CDR2 YYEEEE. V shed 4 bases, J shed 0 bases, and the junction held 7 bases outside the gene matches.

The chain couples TRBV9 to TRBJ2-2, with 9 bases identical to TRBD1. V shed 3 bases and J 3 bases; nucleotides not matched to a gene: 6. The germline V gene encodes CDR1 SGDLS and CDR2 YYNGEE. This CDR3 has 16 residues. The DNA of the CDR3 is TGTGCCAGCAGCGCCGCGGGACAGGGATACACCGGGGAGCTGTTTTTT. Translated: CASSAAGQGYTGELFF.

A few counts support this clone. This chain uses TRBV30 with TRBJ1-1; unclear D gene. Trimming cost V 4 bases and J 8 bases, with 8 bases left between them. The CDR3 extends over 10 amino acids. Germline lookup yields CDR1 GTSNPN and CDR2 SVGIG (reference sequence). The CDR3, as DNA: TGTGCCTGGATTGACTCAGAAGCTTTCTTT. Translation gives CAWIDSEAFF.

The rearrangement uses TRBV9 and TRBJ2-5, with D possibly matching TRBD2 (7 bases). This CDR3 comprises 16 residues. CDR1 and CDR2 from the germline V gene are SGDLS and YYNGEE. Trimming shortened V by 0 bases and J by 4 bases, and 16 bases separated the two germline ends. CDR3 protein: CASSVDPGGGGETQYF. DNA of the CDR3: TGTGCCAGCAGCGTAGATCCTGGGGGCGGGGGAGAGACCCAGTACTTC.

The CDR3 reads CASKGSGISNQPQHF. DNA of the CDR3: TGTGCCAGCAAAGGTTCAGGGATTAGCAATCAGCCCCAGCATTTT. The chain employs TRBV6-5 and TRBJ1-5; D is possibly TRBD1 (5 bases). Germline values: CDR1 MNHEY, CDR2 SVGAGI. V lost 7 bases, J lost 0 bases, and 13 bases lay in between. The CDR3 length is 15 residues.

The rearrangement uses TRBV6-2 or TRBV6-3 and TRBJ1-1, with D maybe TRBD1 (5 bases). Per germline, CDR1 MNHEY and CDR2 SVGEGT. Trimming left V 6 bases short and J 5 bases short, with 16 bases between. The CDR3 extends over 14 amino acids. CDR3 sequence reads: CASSPSRQRTEAFF. The DNA for the CDR3 is TGTGCCAGCAGCCCCTCCCGACAGAGAACTGAAGCTTTCTTT.

The chain links TRBV5-1 to TRBJ1-2; weak D call: TRBD1 (6 bases). The CDR3 is 13 amino acids. The germline CDR1 and CDR2 sequences are SGHRS and YFSETQ. V dropped 5 bases and J dropped 8 bases, with 16 bases sitting between them. The CDR3, as DNA: TGCGCCAGCAGTCAACAGGGAACGGAAGGCTACACCTTC. This codes for CASSQQGTEGYTF.

The V gene is TRBV2, the J gene TRBJ2-2; D perhaps matches TRBD2 (5 bases). V lost 11 bases and J lost 1, with 14 bases in between. The germline CDR1 and CDR2 sequences are SNHLY and FYNNEI. CDR3 length equals 14 residues. CDR3 in DNA: TGTGCCGTCAGGAGGCGAGGGAACACCGGGGAGCTGTTTTTT. Protein product: CAVRRRGNTGELFF.

The V call is TRBV21-1, the J call TRBJ2-3; the tabulated D call, TRBD2, remains unverified against the DNA. TRBV21-1 is annotated as a pseudogene. The CDR3 has 11 residues. The CDR3 loop reads CASRLTDTQYF. The CDR3 nucleotides are TGTGCCAGCAGACTGACAGATACGCAGTATTTT.

This clone was counted a few times. CDR3 loop: CASSFSGSAEAFF. The CDR3 DNA sequence: TGTGCCAGCAGTTTTTCGGGGTCTGCTGAAGCTTTCTTT. V gene TRBV27 combines with J gene TRBJ1-1; D not resolved. Germline lookup yields CDR1 MNHEY and CDR2 SMNVEV (reference sequence). V lost 3 bases and J lost 6, with 11 bases in between. The length of the CDR3 is 13 residues.

The chain has TRBV6-4 and TRBJ1-1; D not resolved. This CDR3 has 13 residues. Germline V CDR1 and CDR2: MRHNA, SNTAGT. The V end lost 4 bases, the J end lost 0 bases, and 6 bases lay between the germline ends. CDR3 region: CASSASVNTEAFF. The CDR3 bases are TGTGCCAGCAGTGCTTCAGTGAACACTGAAGCTTTCTTT.

The DNA for the CDR3 is TGTGCCAGCAGCCACCGACAGGGGGCAAACACTGAAGCTTTCTTT. It codes for CASSHRQGANTEAFF. V usage is TRBV4-2 and J usage is TRBJ1-1; TRBD1 matches 10 bases. The CDR3 has 15 residues. J was trimmed by 2 bases and V by 3 bases; bases with no gene match: 3. Germline loops: CDR1 LGHNA, CDR2 YNFKEQ.

The rearrangement joins TRBV19 to TRBJ1-5; D is ambiguous. The germline gives CDR1 LNHDA, CDR2 SQIVND (reference sequence). Between the trimmed V and J ends, which lost 3 bases and 8 bases, there was a span of 17 bases. The length of the CDR3 is 15 residues. CDR3 protein: CASSIQGNGGKPQHF. The DNA for the CDR3 is TGTGCCAGTAGTATTCAAGGGAATGGAGGTAAGCCCCAGCATTTT.

The CDR3 nucleotides are TGTGCCAGCTCCCCGTCCCAGGAGGATGGCTACACCTTC. This translates into CASSPSQEDGYTF. The J gene is TRBJ1-2, the V gene TRBV18; D gene unclear. The CDR3 has 13 amino acids. Per germline, CDR1 KGHSH and CDR2 LQKENI. Between the trimmed V and J ends, which lost 6 bases and 6 bases, there was a span of 14 bases.

The table lists this clone with a count of one. This rearrangement joins TRBV19 to TRBJ1-1, with 7 bases aligning to TRBD1. This CDR3 has 16 amino acids. Trimming took 1 base from V and 0 from J; bases not matched to a gene: 5. CDR1 and CDR2 (germline): LNHDA, SQIVND (reference sequence). CDR3 protein: CASSIVWGQMNTEAFF. CDR3 DNA sequence: TGTGCCAGTAGTATAGTTTGGGGACAGATGAACACTGAAGCTTTCTTT.

This rearrangement joins TRBV4-2 to TRBJ2-3, with TRBD2 matching 8 bases. Germline values: CDR1 LGHNA, CDR2 YNFKEQ. The ends lost 0 bases at V and 6 bases at J; junction bases unmatched: 8. The CDR3 totals 16 residues. The CDR3 nucleotides read TGTGCCAGCAGCCAAGATATCCGGGAGGGCCGGGATACGCAGTATTTT. Its translation: CASSQDIREGRDTQYF.

This rearrangement joins TRBV14 to TRBJ2-3; D is perhaps TRBD2 (6 bases). This CDR3 has 16 residues. Germline V gene lookup returns CDR1 SGHDN and CDR2 FVKESK. With 1 base removed from V and 6 bases from J, the gap between germline ends came to 17 bases. CDR3 in DNA: TGTGCCAGCAGCCAAGGAGGCCGCGGCCGGGGGGATACGCAGTATTTT. Translating gives CASSQGGRGRGDTQYF. The variable domain in full, completed from reference TRBV14 and TRBJ2-3, reads EAGVTQFPSHSVIEKGQTVTLRCDPISGHDNLYWYRRVMGKEIKFLLHFVKESKQDESGMPNNRFLAERTGGTYSTLKVQPAELEDSGVYFCASSQGGRGRGDTQYFGPGTRLTVL.

The genes are TRBV5-1 and TRBJ2-1; TRBD1 is a possible D gene (6 bases). V shed 4 bases and J shed 4 bases, with 12 bases lying between them. From germline, CDR1 is SGHRS and CDR2 YFSETQ. This CDR3 is 14 amino acids long. The CDR3, as DNA: TGCGCCAGCAGCCGGGACAAACTATACAATGAGCAGTTCTTC. It specifies CASSRDKLYNEQFF.

This clone was seen a few times. This sequence joins TRBV10-3 and TRBJ1-3; 8 bases fit TRBD1. Germline trimming cut 5 bases from V and 11 bases from J; bases unmatched to any gene: 14. CDR3 size: 15 residues. Germline V lookup: CDR1 ENHRY, CDR2 SYGVKD. CDR3 sequence reads: CAISPTGQGGSSIYF. CDR3 coding DNA: TGTGCCATCAGTCCCACAGGACAGGGTGGTTCTTCCATATATTTT.

The gene calls are TRBV6-6 and TRBJ2-7; 7 bases map to TRBD1. CDR1 MNHNY and CDR2 SVGAGI come from the germline V gene (reference sequence). The CDR3 runs 14 residues. The J segment lost 2 bases and the V segment lost 8 bases, leaving 9 bases of the junction unmatched. CDR3 nucleotide sequence: TGTGCCAGCCTAGCAGGGACAGAAACCTACGAGCAGTACTTC. This translates into CASLAGTETYEQYF.

The chain carries TRBV19 and TRBJ1-3; 7 bases agree with TRBD1. Looked up from germline, CDR1 is LNHDA and CDR2 is SQIVND (reference sequence). The CDR3 is made up of 15 amino acids. The ends lost 3 bases at V and 0 bases at J; junction bases unmatched: 2. CDR3 sequence reads: CASSMDRSSGNTIYF. DNA for the CDR3: TGTGCCAGTAGTATGGACAGGTCCTCTGGAAACACCATATATTTT.

The V call is TRBV6-1, the J call TRBJ2-7, with TRBD1 matching 7 bases. The CDR3 is 10 residues long. With V trimmed by 1 base and J by 12 bases, 0 bases remained unmatched. Per germline, CDR1 MNHNS and CDR2 SASEGT. The CDR3 nucleotides are TGTGCCAGCAGTGAAGACAGGGGGTACTTC. This gives the protein CASSEDRGYF.